This record looks at one T cell receptor beta chain sequence and its context. Its antigen remains unknown. Germline CDR1 and CDR2: MNHEY and SMNVEV (reference sequence). V lost 3 bases to trimming and J lost 4 bases, with 12 bases between them. This CDR3 is 15 amino acids long. This sample is part of a study of PD-L1 blockade in urothelial cancer. At the level of the study: Each patient had 0 to 3 earlier chemotherapy regimens. Blood analyses occurred 3 weeks (second dose) and 6 weeks post treatment start.

Synthetic TCR analog templates were spiked into each PCR. Clones were read by immunoSEQ multiplex PCR, and TCRdb kept only the in-frame ones, dropping some. The sample has 85,000 to 90,000 clones, around 89% seen once; the top ten hold about 0.89%. Whole-study results and caveats: When measured at 3 weeks, tumor-associated blood clones expanded more in durable-benefit patients.

Time point given: pretreatment peripheral blood. The genes are TRBV27 and TRBJ2-2; possibly TRBD1 for D (5 bases). Here the sequenced sample was PBMCs, taken around atezolizumab (anti-PD-L1) treatment. The TCR originated in an elderly woman with urothelial cancer. The CDR3 protein is CASSFRGAGTGELFF. In DNA, the CDR3 is TGTGCCAGCAGTTTTAGGGGCGCTGGCACCGGGGAGCTGTTTTTT.